This T cell receptor beta chain derives from a study of blood T cell repertoires in COVID-19. At the level of the study: T cells, B-cell-depleted T cells, or PBMCs supplied cDNA or gDNA.

Original processing notes: It was from reference gene primer amplification that nucleated cell counts were estimated. Some clones are missing from TCRdb's copy, which holds only in-frame ones; the method was immunoSEQ multiplex PCR. V and J calls plus clone size are reproduced from that table; the DNA served to infer D and trimming. The top ten hold around 3.9% of the sample, which has tens of thousands of clones, around nine tenths seen once. Per the germline V gene, CDR1 is SGHVS and CDR2 is FQNEAQ. This CDR3 has 14 residues. V lost 3 bases to trimming and J lost 0 bases, with 8 bases between them.

V is TRBV7-8 and J is TRBJ1-2; weak D call: TRBD1 (5 bases). Sequencing input: peripheral blood. This receptor was identified in a man between 65 and 85 years old with acute or convalescent COVID-19. CDR3: CASSFGGSNYGYTF. The CDR3 nucleotides are TGTGCCAGCAGCTTCGGGGGTTCTAACTATGGCTACACCTTC.